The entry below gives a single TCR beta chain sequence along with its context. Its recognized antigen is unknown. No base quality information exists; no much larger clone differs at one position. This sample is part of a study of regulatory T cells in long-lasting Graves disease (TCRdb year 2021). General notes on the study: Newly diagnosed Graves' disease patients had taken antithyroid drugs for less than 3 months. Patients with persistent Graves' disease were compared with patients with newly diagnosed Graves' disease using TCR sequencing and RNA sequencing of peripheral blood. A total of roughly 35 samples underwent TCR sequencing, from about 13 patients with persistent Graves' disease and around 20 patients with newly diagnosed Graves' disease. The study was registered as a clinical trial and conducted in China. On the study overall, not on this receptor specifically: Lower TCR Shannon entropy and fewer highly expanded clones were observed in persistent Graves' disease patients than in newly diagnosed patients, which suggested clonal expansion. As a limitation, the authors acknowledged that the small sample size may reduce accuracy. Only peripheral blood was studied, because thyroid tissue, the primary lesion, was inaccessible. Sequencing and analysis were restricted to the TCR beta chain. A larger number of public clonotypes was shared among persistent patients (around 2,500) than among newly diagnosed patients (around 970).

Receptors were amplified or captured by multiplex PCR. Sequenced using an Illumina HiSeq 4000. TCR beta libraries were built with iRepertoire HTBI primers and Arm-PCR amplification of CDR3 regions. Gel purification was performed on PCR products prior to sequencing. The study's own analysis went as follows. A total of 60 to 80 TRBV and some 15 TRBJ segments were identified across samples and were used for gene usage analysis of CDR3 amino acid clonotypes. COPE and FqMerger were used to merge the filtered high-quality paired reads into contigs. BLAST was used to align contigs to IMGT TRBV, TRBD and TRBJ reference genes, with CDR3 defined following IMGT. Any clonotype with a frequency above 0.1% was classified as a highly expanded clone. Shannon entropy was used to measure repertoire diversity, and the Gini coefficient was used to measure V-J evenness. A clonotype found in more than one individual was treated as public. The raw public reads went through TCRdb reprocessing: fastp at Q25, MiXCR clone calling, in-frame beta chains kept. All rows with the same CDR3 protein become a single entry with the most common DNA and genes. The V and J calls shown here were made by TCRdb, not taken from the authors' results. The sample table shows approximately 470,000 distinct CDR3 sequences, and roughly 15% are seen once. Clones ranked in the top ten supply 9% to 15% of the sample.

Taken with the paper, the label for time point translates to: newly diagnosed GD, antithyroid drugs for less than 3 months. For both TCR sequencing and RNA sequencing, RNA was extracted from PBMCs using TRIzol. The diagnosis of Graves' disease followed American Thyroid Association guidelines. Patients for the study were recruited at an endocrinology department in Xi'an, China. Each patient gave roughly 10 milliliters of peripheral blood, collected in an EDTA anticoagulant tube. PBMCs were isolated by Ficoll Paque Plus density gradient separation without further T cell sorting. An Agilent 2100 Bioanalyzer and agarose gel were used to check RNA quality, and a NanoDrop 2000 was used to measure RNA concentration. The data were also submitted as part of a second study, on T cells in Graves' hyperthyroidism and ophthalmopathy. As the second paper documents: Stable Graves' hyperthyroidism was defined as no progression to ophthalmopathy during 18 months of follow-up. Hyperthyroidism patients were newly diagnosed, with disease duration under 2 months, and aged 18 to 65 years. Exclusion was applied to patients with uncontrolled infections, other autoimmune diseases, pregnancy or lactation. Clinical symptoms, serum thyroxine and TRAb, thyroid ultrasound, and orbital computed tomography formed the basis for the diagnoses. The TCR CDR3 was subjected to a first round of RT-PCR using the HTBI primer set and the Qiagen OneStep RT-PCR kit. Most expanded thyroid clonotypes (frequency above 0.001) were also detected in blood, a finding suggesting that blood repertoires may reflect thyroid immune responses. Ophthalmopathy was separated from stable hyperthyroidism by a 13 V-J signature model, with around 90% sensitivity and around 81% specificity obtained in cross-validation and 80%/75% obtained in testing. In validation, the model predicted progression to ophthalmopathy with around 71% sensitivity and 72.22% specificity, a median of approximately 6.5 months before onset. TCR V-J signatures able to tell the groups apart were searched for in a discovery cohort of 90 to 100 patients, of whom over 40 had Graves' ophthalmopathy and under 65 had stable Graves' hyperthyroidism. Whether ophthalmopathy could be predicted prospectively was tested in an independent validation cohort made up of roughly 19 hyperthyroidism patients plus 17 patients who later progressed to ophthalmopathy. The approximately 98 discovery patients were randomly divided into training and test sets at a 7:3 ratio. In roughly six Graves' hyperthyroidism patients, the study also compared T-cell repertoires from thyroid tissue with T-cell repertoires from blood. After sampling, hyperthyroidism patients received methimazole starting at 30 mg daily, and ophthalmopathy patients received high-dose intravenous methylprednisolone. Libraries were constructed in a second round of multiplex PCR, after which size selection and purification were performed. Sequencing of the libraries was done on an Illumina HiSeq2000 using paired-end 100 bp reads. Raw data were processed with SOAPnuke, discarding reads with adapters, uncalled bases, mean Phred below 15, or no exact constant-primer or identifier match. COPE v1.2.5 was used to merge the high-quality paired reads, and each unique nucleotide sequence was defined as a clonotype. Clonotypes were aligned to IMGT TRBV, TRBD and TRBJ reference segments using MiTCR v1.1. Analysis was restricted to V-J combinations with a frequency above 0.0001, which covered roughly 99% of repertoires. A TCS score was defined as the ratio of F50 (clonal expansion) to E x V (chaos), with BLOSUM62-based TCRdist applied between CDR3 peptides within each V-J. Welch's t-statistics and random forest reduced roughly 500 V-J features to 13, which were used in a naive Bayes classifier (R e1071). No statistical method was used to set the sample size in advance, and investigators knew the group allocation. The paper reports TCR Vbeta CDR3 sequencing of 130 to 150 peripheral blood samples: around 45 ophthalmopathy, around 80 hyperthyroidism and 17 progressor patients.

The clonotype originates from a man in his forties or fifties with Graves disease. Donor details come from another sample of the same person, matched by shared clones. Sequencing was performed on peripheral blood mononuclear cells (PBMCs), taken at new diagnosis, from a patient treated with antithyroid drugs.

The nucleotides are TGTGCCAGCTCACCCGGATCAGACTATGGCTACACCTTC. It codes for CASSPGSDYGYTF. The chain is encoded by TRBV18 joined to TRBJ1-2; too little of a D gene remains to name it. Including the terminal cysteine and phenylalanine, the CDR3 comprises 13 residues. CDR3 DNA only is kept here, 39 bases in frame from base 1. At the junction V is shortened by 3 bases and J by 3 bases, with 8 bases in between. Via the germline V gene, CDR1 is KGHSH and CDR2 LQKENI.